This TCR beta chain was observed in a study of T cell responses to AZD1222 COVID-19 vaccine (dated by TCRdb to the early 2020s). General notes on the study: TCR sequencing was performed for approximately 240 trial participants, of whom about 200 were given two doses of AZD1222 and some 26 were given two doses of MenACWY control vaccine. Enrollment into the trials was organized by age into subgroups of 18-55, 56-69 and 70-plus years, and those subgroups contained about 160, 30 and 59 TCR-sequenced participants, respectively.

The CDR3 regions of human TCRbeta chains were subjected to immunosequencing. The source study handled its data this way. Repertoire TCRs were checked for matches against a reference library of SARS-CoV-2-specific TCRs that had been generated using the MIRA antigen-specificity platform. Breadth was defined as the fraction of unique TCRs that were SARS-CoV-2-associated. Depth was defined as the fraction of total T cells that were SARS-CoV-2-associated. Using the MIRA data, each spike-specific TCR was assigned both to the spike region to which the TCR was reactive and to a CD4 or CD8 class. Log10-transformed breadth and depth values were compared by one-way ANOVA with Sidak's multiple comparisons tests. TCRdb retrieved this table from immuneACCESS and kept in-frame rearrangements only. Not all clones are present; in checked studies, unresolved V genes account for under half, and no reason is known for the remainder. V and J calls and clone size are given by that table; D and trimming were obtained from the DNA. The sample table lists roughly 200,000 clones, just over 90% of them with a count of one. The ten largest clones take up 3.6% of the sample.

In light of the paper, this sample's time point label describes: about 28 days (+/-7) after the second vaccine dose. The treatment or condition label, read with the paper, signifies: meningococcal conjugate vaccine given as trial control. Vaccinee samples came from UK trials COV001 and COV002, including a single-blind randomized controlled phase 2/3 trial of AZD1222 (ChAdOx1 nCoV-19) in healthy adults. Trial participant PBMC samples were collected at day 0 and day 28 after the second dose for TCRbeta chain sequencing. Points the paper makes about the study in general: The whole spike protein was spanned by vaccine-associated CD4 TCRs, and dominant responses were seen in regions 160-218 and 743-854. The 56-69-year group was small, and its depth increase did not reach significance, likely because of low power. Conclusions about previously exposed vaccinees are limited because only five to seven AZD1222 recipients were SARS-CoV-2 seropositive at baseline. After two AZD1222 doses, spike-specific TCR breadth and depth were significantly higher than at day 0 and than in MenACWY recipients. Because no samples from the day 14 peak response were available, repertoires could be characterized only after the peak T cell response. Participants were mostly white British and included more females than males, and it was suggested by the authors that clonal diversity may have been underestimated. Reportedly, close to half of the unique spike-specific TCRs recognized epitopes lying outside the regions that are mutated in the B.1.351 and B.1.1.7 variants.

This clone was found once. This receptor's antigen is unknown. No per-base quality is available; no much larger clone lies one base away. Deletion took 4 bases off V and 4 bases off J, with a span of 13 bases between the germline ends. The CDR3 has 14 amino acids, counting the end cysteine and phenylalanine. Only the CDR3 DNA is retained, 42 bases long and in frame from the first base. Taken from the germline V gene, the CDR1 and CDR2 loops are MNHEY and SVGEGT. Sequencing used peripheral blood, obtained 28 days after the second dose of the MenACWY control vaccine. The sequence joins TRBV6-2 or TRBV6-3 to TRBJ1-2, and TRBD1 may be the D gene, going by 6 matching bases. This sequence was found in an adult who received the MenACWY meningococcal vaccine as a control. The DNA sequence is as follows: TGTGCCAGCAGTTCCACAGGGATTTCCTATGGCTACACCTTC. Translated, it gives CASSSTGISYGYTF.